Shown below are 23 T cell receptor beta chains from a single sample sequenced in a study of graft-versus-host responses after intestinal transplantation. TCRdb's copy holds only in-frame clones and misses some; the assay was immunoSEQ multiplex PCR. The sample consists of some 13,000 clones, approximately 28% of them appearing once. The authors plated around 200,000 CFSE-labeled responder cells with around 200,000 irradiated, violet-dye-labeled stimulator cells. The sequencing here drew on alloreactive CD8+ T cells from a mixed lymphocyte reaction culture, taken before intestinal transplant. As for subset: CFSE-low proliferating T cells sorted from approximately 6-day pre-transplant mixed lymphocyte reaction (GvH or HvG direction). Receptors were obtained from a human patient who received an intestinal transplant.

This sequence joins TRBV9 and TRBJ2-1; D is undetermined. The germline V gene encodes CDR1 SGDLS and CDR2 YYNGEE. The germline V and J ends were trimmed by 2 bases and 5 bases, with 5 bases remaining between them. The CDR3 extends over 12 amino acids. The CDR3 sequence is CASSVYDNEQFF. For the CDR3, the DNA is TGTGCCAGCAGCGTTTACGACAATGAGCAGTTCTTC. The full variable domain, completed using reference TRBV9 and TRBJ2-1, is DSGVTQTPKHLITATGQRVTLRCSPRSGDLSVYWYQQSLDQGLQFLIQYYNGEERAKGNILERFSAQQFPDLHSELNLSSLELGDSALYFCASSVYDNEQFFGPGTRLTVL.

CDR3 DNA sequence: TGTGCAAGTCGCTTAGCGGCGGGGGGACACACCTACGAGCAGTACTTC. This codes for CASRLAAGGHTYEQYF. The V gene is TRBV12-2, the J gene TRBJ2-7; TRBD2, the table's D call, was not compared with the DNA. TRBV12-2 is a documented pseudogene. The CDR3 spans 16 residues.

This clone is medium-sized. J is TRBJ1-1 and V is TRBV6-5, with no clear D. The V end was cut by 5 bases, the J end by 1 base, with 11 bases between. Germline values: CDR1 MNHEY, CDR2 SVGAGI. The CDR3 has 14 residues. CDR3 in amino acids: CASSHGGENTEAFF. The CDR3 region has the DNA TGTGCCAGCAGTCACGGCGGGGAGAACACTGAAGCTTTCTTT.

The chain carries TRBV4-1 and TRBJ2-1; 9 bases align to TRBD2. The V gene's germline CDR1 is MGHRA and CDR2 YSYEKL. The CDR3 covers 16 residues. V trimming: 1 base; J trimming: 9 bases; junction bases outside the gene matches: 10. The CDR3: CASSQVLSSGNLEQFF. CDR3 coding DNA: TGCGCCAGCAGCCAAGTTTTGTCTAGCGGGAATCTTGAGCAGTTCTTC.

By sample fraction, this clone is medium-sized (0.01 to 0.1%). The CDR3, as DNA: TGCGCCAGCAGCCAAGAGACCACAGGGGGCTACGAGCAGTACTTC. This codes for CASSQETTGGYEQYF. The V call is TRBV4-1, the J call TRBJ2-7; TRBD1 matches at 8 bases. The germline CDR1 and CDR2 sequences are MGHRA and YSYEKL. Trimming took 0 bases from V and 3 from J; bases not matched to a gene: 4. This CDR3 is 15 amino acids long.

The DNA of the CDR3 is TGTGCCAGCAGTGTTAGCGGGGCAGTGGATACGCAGTATTTT. This encodes CASSVSGAVDTQYF. The chain has TRBV9 and TRBJ2-3; 8 nucleotides line up with TRBD2. Germline V gene lookup returns CDR1 SGDLS and CDR2 YYNGEE. The CDR3 runs to 14 residues. With 5 bases clipped from V and 6 bases from J, the junction kept 8 bases outside the gene matches.

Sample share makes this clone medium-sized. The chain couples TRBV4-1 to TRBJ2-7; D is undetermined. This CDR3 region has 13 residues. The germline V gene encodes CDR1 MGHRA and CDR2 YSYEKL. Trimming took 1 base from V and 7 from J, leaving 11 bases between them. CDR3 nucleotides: TGCGCCAGCAGCCAAGTAGGAAATCGGGAGCAGTACTTC. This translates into CASSQVGNREQYF.

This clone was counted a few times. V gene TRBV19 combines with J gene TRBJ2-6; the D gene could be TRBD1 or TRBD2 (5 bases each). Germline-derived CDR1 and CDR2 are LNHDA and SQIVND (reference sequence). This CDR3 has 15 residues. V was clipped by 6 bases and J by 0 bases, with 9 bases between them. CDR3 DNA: TGTGCCAGTAGAGACAGCGGCTCTGGGGCCAACGTCCTGACTTTC. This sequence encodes CASRDSGSGANVLTF.

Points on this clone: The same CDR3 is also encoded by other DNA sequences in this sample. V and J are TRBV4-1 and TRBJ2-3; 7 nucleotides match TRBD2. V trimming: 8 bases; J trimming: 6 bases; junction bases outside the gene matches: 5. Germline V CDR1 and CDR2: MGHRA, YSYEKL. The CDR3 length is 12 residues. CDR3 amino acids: CASGLGGDTQYF. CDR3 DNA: TGCGCCAGCGGGTTGGGGGGGGATACGCAGTATTTT.

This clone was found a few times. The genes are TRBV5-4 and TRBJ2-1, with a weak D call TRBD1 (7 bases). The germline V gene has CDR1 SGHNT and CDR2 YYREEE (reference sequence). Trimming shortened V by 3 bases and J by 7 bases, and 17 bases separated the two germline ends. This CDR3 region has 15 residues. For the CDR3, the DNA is TGTGCCAGCAGCTGGACAGGAGGGGGGCGAAATGAGCAGTTCTTC. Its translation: CASSWTGGGRNEQFF.

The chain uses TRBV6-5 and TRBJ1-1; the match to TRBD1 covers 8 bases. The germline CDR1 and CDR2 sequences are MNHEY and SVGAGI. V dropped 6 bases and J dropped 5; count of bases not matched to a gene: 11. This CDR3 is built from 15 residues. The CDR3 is CASRLSTGGMTEAFF. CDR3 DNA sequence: TGTGCCAGCAGACTCTCCACAGGGGGGATGACTGAAGCTTTCTTT.

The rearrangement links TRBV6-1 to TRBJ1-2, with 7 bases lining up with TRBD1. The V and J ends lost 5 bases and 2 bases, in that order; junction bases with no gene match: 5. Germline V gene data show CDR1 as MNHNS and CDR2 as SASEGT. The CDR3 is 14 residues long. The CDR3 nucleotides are TGTGCCAGCAGTCCACAGGGGCCCAACTATGGCTACACCTTC. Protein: CASSPQGPNYGYTF.

The CDR3 DNA reads as TGTGCCAGCAGCTTGGGAACGGGTCCAACTAATGAAAAACTGTTTTTT. Its protein is CASSLGTGPTNEKLFF. V and J are TRBV5-8 and TRBJ1-4; D not resolved. This CDR3 contains 16 residues. Germline V gene sequence: CDR1 SGHTS, CDR2 YDEGEE. V was pared by 0 bases and J by 0 bases, with 9 bases between.

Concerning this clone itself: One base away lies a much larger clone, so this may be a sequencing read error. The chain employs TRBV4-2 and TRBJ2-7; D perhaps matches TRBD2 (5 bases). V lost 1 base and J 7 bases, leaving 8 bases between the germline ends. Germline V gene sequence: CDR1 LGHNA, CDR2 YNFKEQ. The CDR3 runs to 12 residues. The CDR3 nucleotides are TGTGCCAGCAGCCAAGGGCCGGGGGAGCAGTACTTC. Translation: CASSQGPGEQYF.

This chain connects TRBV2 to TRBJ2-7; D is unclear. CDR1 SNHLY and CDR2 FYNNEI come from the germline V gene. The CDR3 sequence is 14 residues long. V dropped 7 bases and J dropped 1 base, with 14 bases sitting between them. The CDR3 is CASNVAVISYEQYF. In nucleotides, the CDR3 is TGTGCCAGCAATGTGGCGGTCATATCCTACGAGCAGTACTTC.

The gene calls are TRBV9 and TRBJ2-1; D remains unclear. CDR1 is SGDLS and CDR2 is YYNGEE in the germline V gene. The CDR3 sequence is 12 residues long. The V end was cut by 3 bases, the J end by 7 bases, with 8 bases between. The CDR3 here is CASSANNNEQFF. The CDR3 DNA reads TGTGCCAGCAGCGCAAATAATAATGAGCAGTTCTTC.

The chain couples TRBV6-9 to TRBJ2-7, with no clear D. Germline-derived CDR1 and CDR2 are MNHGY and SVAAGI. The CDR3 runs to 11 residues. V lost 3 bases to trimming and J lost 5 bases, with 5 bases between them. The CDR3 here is CASSYYDEQYF. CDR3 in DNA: TGTGCCAGCAGTTACTATGACGAGCAGTACTTC.

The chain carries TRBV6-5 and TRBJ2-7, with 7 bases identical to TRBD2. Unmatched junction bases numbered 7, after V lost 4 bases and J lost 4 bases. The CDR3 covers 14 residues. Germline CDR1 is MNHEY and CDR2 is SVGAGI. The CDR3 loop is CASSWGEGSYEQYF. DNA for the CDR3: TGTGCCAGCAGTTGGGGGGAGGGTTCGTACGAGCAGTACTTC.

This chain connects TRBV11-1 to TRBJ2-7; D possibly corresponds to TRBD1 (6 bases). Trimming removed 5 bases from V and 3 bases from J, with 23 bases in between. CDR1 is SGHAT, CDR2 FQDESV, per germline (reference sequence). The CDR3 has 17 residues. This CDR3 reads CASSLDVGAHLYYEQYF. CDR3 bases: TGTGCCAGCAGCCTTGACGTGGGGGCGCATCTGTACTACGAGCAGTACTTC.

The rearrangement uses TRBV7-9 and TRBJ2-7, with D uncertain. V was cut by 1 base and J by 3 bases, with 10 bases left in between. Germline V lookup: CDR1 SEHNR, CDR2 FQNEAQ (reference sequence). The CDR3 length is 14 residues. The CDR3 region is CASSLVGVGYEQYF. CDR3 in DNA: TGTGCCAGCAGCTTAGTAGGTGTTGGCTACGAGCAGTACTTC.

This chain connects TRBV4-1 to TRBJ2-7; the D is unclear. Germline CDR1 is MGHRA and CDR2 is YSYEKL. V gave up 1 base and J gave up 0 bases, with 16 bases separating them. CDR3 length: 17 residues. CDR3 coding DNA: TGCGCCAGCAGCCAAGTCGTCGCTTGGGAAACCTCCTACGAGCAGTACTTC. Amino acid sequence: CASSQVVAWETSYEQYF.

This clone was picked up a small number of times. In DNA, the CDR3 is TGTGCCAGCAGCGCCGACAGCTCTGGGGCCAACGTCCTGACTTTC. Encoded protein: CASSADSSGANVLTF. V usage is TRBV13 and J usage is TRBJ2-6; D possibly corresponds to TRBD1 (5 bases). V lost 5 bases to trimming and J lost 0 bases, with 8 bases between them. The germline V gene encodes CDR1 PRHDT and CDR2 FYEKMQ (reference sequence). The CDR3 consists of 15 residues.

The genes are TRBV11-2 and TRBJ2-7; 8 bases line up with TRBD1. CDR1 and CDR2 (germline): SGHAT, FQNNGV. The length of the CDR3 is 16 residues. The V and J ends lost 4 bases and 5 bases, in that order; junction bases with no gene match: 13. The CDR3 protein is CASSYYGSGGANEQYF. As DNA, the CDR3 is TGTGCCAGCAGCTATTATGGGTCAGGGGGCGCAAACGAGCAGTACTTC. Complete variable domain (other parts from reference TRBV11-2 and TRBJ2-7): EAGVAQSPRYKIIEKRQSVAFWCNPISGHATLYWYQQILGQGPKLLIQFQNNGVVDDSQLPKDRFSAERLKGVDSTLKIQPAKLEDSAVYLCASSYYGSGGANEQYFGPGTRLTVT.